One T cell receptor beta chain is described in this entry. This clone is a singleton in its sample. This receptor's antigen is unknown. Base qualities are not at hand, and no much larger clone is one base apart. This specimen belongs to a study of PD-1 blockade in classical Hodgkin lymphoma (dated by TCRdb to 2018 to 2020). For context, the study as a whole: Nivolumab dosing was 3 mg/kg intravenously every 2 weeks, continuing until either disease progression or unacceptable toxicity. The study used CyTOF and TCR beta sequencing to define a peripheral blood immune signature of response to PD-1 blockade in classical Hodgkin lymphoma.

Study-wide findings and limitations: Trial patients with a complete response had baseline diversity similar to that of newly diagnosed patients, while partial responders and progressors had significantly lower diversity. Only a single clinical trial cohort was studied, and what caused the repertoire differences, possibly disease activity or prior therapy, remained undefined. Baseline TCR diversity was reported as lower in newly diagnosed patients than in healthy donors, and lower still in relapsed/refractory patients. Lower diversity was seen in patients whose nivolumab began less than 1 year after ASCT, and these patients were left out of later analyses so that immune reconstitution would not confound the results. By C4D1, a significant rise was seen in CD4+ TCR diversity but not in CD8+ TCR diversity (p=0.0027 vs p=0.16), and the rise was most apparent among complete responders (p=0.02).

Genomic DNA was extracted with the Qiagen DNeasy kit from unsorted PBMCs and from negatively selected CD4+ and CD8+ fractions. Amplification of TCR beta CDR3 regions was done by immunoSEQ multiplex PCR with primers that anneal to V and J segments. A synthetic immune receptor repertoire was used to minimize amplification bias, and remaining bias was computationally removed after sequencing. The study's own analysis went as follows. Custom Python scripts were used to quantify repertoire diversity as the Shannon entropy index. Unsorted, CD4+ and CD8+ repertoires were examined separately, except in combined analyses, for which CD4+ and CD8+ sequences were merged in silico. A clone counted as expanded when the clone's frequency after treatment rose at least 2-fold relative to C1D1, and clones undetected at baseline were given a pseudocount of 0.5. Clones with 0 or 1 copy at C1D1 were defined as singleton clones, while clones with 2 or more copies were defined as non-singleton clones. By matching protein sequences in sorted samples from the same patient, clones expanded in unsorted samples were annotated as CD4+, CD8+ or unknown. Diversity changes from C1D1 to C4D1 were tested in paired samples using Wilcoxon tests. In TCRdb, the immuneACCESS table is reduced to in-frame sequences with V and J assigned. These tables do not hold every clone; where another copy was compared, an unresolved V gene accounts for under half, and the others remain unexplained. V and J calls and clone size are as listed in that table; D and trimming were resolved from the DNA. Present in this sample are about 94,000 clones, roughly nine tenths of which were seen just once. Together, the top ten hold roughly 10% of the sample.

At the junction V is shortened by 8 bases and J by 15 bases, with 22 bases in between. The germline V gene specifies ENHRY as CDR1 and SYGVKD as CDR2. The CDR3, from cysteine to phenylalanine, totals 13 residues. The sequence is cut down to CDR3 DNA, 39 bases in frame from base 1. The sample's time point label, in plain terms: cycle 2 day 1 (C2D1) of nivolumab. Every trial patient had relapsed after autologous stem cell transplantation, and cohorts A, B and C differed in prior brentuximab vedotin exposure. A total of over 50 patients with relapsed/refractory classical Hodgkin lymphoma made up the trial cohort, and each patient's best overall response was complete response, partial response or progressive disease. Single-agent nivolumab was administered to trial patients in the multi-cohort phase II CheckMate 205 trial. An independent review committee assessed best overall response using the 2007 International Working Group response criteria. Trial PBMCs were obtained immediately prior to nivolumab initiation (C1D1) and on therapy at cycle 2 day 1 and cycle 4 day 1. After peripheral blood was drawn into 8 mL Vacutainer Cell Preparation Tubes, PBMCs were isolated by centrifugation and then cryopreserved.

This clonotype was sampled from a human donor with classical Hodgkin lymphoma. The source material was peripheral blood mononuclear cells (PBMCs), sampled before the second cycle of nivolumab. The chain links TRBV10-3 with TRBJ2-2, and TRBD1 may be the D gene, going by 6 matching bases. CDR3 sequence: CAIPGPGTPLMFF. The nucleotide sequence is TGTGCCATCCCCGGGCCCGGGACACCCTTAATGTTTTTT.